This T cell receptor (beta chain) was sequenced in a study of cytomegalovirus exposure and HLA in healthy donors (dated by TCRdb to 2016 to 2017). Notes on the research overall: According to an earlier analysis of 450 to 650 of the donors, 150 million to 200 million T cells yielded roughly 110 million unique TCR beta sequences and about 300 Gb of sequence data. The aim of the study was to test whether cataloging public T cell receptors could identify signatures of past pathogen exposure. A later analysis re-examined previously published TCR beta repertoires from several hundred donors and added high-resolution HLA genotyping to investigate patterns of TCR occurrence. Across approximately 420 genotyped donors of the cohort, an average of about 240,000 unique TCR beta nucleotide sequences per donor were sequenced, and roughly a sixth of those sequences were non-productive. A separate validation cohort of roughly 110 different subjects was used in addition to the roughly 700-subject first cohort. In an earlier analysis of roughly 580 of the donors, high-throughput TCR beta sequencing was used to judge whether each TCR beta V gene segment behaved as functional or pseudogenic. The study used immunosequencing to profile the T cell repertoires of several hundred subjects and linked those repertoires to cytomegalovirus serostatus. Because of strong linkage in the cohort, roughly five DR-DQ haplotypes were treated as single units for association and clustering. In the later analysis, no new phenotypic data were used to find candidate immune exposures; instead, reliance was placed on TCR beta sequences and their occurrence across donors. Of the roughly 400 genotyped donors, 65% to 90% were placed in the genetic ancestry cluster associated with self-reported Caucasian donors. An early release covering 550 to 650 HLA-typed donors comprised approximately 290 gigabases of sequencing data and roughly 85 million unique TCR sequences. Genome-wide SNP genotypes for about 65% of the roughly 700 donors were used in a later genetic analysis, which treated that subset as a discovery cohort. High-throughput TCR immunosequencing, statistical association of individual TCRs with disease status, and machine learning were combined to predict cytomegalovirus infection status. The number of typed donors differed by locus: about 620-640 for A, B, C, DRB1 and DQB1; 522 for DQA1; some 610 for DPA1; and roughly 450 for DPB1. All discovery cohort repertoires had been generated on a single sequencing platform. HLA typing included class I and class II loci at four-digit resolution. Alongside the repertoire data, information on donor age, sex, ethnicity and CMV serostatus was compiled. Summary of the overall study and its limitations: The 87-base-pair reads could not distinguish some IMGT-functional V segments, including TRBV6-2 and TRBV6-3, so those segments were excluded. In this cohort, only TCR beta chains were sequenced, and detectable features were limited by the absence of alpha or paired-chain data. In a later analysis, TCR association rates were found to vary across HLA loci, with the most associated TCRs seen for DRB1 alleles and the fewest for HLA-C alleles. In vitro tests confirmed that a few of the cytomegalovirus-associated TCR beta chains recognize cytomegalovirus antigens. A further reported finding was that TCR beta sequences accurately predicted the HLA-A and HLA-B alleles for most subjects in the first cohort. HLA typing was unavailable for some donors at each locus, so association tests used only the typed subset. When HLA alleles, especially DR and DQ, strongly co-occurred, attributing TCR associations to individual alleles was difficult. Immune exposure information for the cohort was limited to CMV serostatus. Because counts were too low, about 15 rarely observed V segments, including chromosome 9 orphons, were left out of the earlier analysis of 587 of the donors. Linkage disequilibrium might explain the correlated functional status among segregating V segments, but an unknown experimental factor could not be excluded. Presence/absence analyses assumed roughly uniform sequencing depth across donors, an assumption that may not hold. Most CMV-associated TCR beta chains appeared to be HLA-restricted in a later analysis, and the HLA associations seemed to be driven largely by CMV exposure. Specific HLA alleles were associated with some 15,000 TCR beta sequences at a false discovery rate of 0.05 in a later analysis. In a later analysis, HLA-associated TCR beta chains were found to be more clonally expanded and to have lower generation probabilities than equally common non-associated chains. In an earlier analysis of approximately 590 of the donors, most TCR beta V segments appeared in productive rearrangements about 90% or about 30% of the time, broadly matching IMGT annotations. Compared with the 666-donor mean, donors in an Asian-associated ancestry cluster had fewer N-insertions in productive TCRs, according to a later genetic analysis. It was suggested by the authors that the approach could potentially be generalized to other disease states and immunological phenotypes. Cytomegalovirus status was reported to be diagnosed by the classifier with high specificity and sensitivity in both the original and validation cohorts. Across donors, most TCR sequences were observed very rarely, whereas some public TCRs were present in many individuals. A total of fewer than 200 TCR beta chains were listed by the study as associated with cytomegalovirus. An association between a missense DCLRE1C variant and V-gene and J-gene trimming of TCR beta chains was found in a later genetic analysis and replicated in an independent cohort. The sequencing pipeline was judged likely to have produced a cluster of highly shared sequence variants as a technical artifact. According to a later analysis, parvovirus B19, influenza, CMV and Epstein-Barr virus appeared linked to several top co-occurrence clusters.

Library preparation employed the immunoSEQ multiplex PCR assay. A mixture of 60 forward primers for TCR Vbeta segments and 13 reverse primers for TCR Jbeta segments was used in the multiplex PCR. The CDR3 region of rearranged TCR beta genes was amplified from genomic DNA by a multiplex PCR assay. The Illumina HiSeq System was used to sequence the amplified TCR beta libraries as 87-base-pair reads. Concerning the study's data processing: Across the 500 to 850 repertoires, a later analysis counted some 81 million unique TCR beta chains, about 10 million of which were shared by at least two donors. A nearest-neighbor algorithm error-corrected the raw reads and collapsed the reads into unique sequences, merging closely related sequences to remove PCR and sequencing errors. To assign V, D and J gene segments, CDR3 sequences were aligned to IMGT reference sequences. For a sequence to be retained, a match of at least six nucleotides to both a V gene segment and a J gene segment was required. A rearrangement was called productive if the CDR3 had no stop codons and remained in frame with V and J, and every other rearrangement was called non-productive. CDR3 was defined by IMGT convention, running from the second conserved V-encoded cysteine to the conserved J-encoded phenylalanine. The earlier analysis of some 580 of the donors excluded any sequence lacking an unambiguous match to a single V gene segment. In an earlier analysis of approximately 550 of the donors, V segments were called functional above 56.7% productive rearrangements and were called segregating when the between-donor standard deviation exceeded 5%. A statistical classification framework was built to diagnose cytomegalovirus status from the catalog of TCR beta chain sequences. A later analysis assigned V and J genes by comparing TCR nucleotide sequences with IMGT/GENE-DB human TR gene sequences. A later analysis assigned CDR3 sequences and most-parsimonious VDJ recombination scenarios with the TCRdist pipeline. In a later analysis, every TCR beta chain was defined by the combination of its CDR3 amino acid sequence and its V-gene family, and reads without a unique V-gene family were dropped. In a later analysis, fewer than 650 highly shared, low-generation-probability nucleotide sequences were removed to address suspected cross-contamination and a sequencing artifact. In a later analysis, a clonal expansion index was calculated for each public chain from normalized within-repertoire ranks of inferred template counts. In a later analysis, generation probabilities were computed using a VDJ recombination model fitted to out-of-frame rearrangements, and the results were checked against IGoR. In a later analysis, TCR-TCR, TCR-HLA and TCR-CMV co-occurrence was scored with hypergeometric tests, and a repertoire-size bias correction was applied to TCR pairs. To estimate false discovery rates, a later analysis permuted the HLA or CMV assignments 20 times. In a later analysis, co-occurring TCRs were grouped using DBSCAN, with TCRdist sequence similarity added in when clustering inside HLA-allele-positive subsets. Repertoires with fewer than 30,000 or more than 120,000 public chains, plus five repertoires with anomalous nucleotide sharing, were excluded from co-occurrence clustering. Imported from immuneACCESS, the table was reduced by TCRdb to in-frame sequences with V and J called. These copies leave out some clones; in studies compared against another copy, an unresolved V gene accounts for under half, and the cause of the remainder is not known. V, J and clone size are those of that table, while D and trimming were read from the DNA. Counted in this sample were over 120,000 clones; under 90% of them appeared once. Under 6% of the sample goes to the ten largest clones.

In regard to this clone: Its antigen is currently not known. There are no base qualities to consult, and no much larger clone falls within one base.

The cohort consisted of some 730 healthy bone marrow donors. At the time of sampling, every cohort member was nominally healthy, though immune exposures that went unrecorded were likely present. The donor was CMV seronegative and was included in the group of approximately 350 seronegative cohort members. A peripheral blood sample was provided by each donor, and peripheral blood mononuclear cells were used for TCR beta sequencing. The Qiagen DNeasy Blood Extraction Kit was used to extract genomic DNA from the blood cell samples. The CDR3 holds 18 amino acids from the cysteine to the phenylalanine. Just CDR3 DNA is preserved here, 54 bases in frame from base 1. Trimming removed 4 bases from V and 2 bases from J; the gene matches leave 14 bases unexplained. The germline V gene encodes CDR1 MNHEY and CDR2 SMNVEV (reference sequence).

This clonotype was sampled from a middle-aged man in good health and CMV-seronegative. Input material: PBMCs. The chain is encoded by TRBV27 joined to TRBJ2-1; TRBD1 lines up with 7 middle nucleotides. The nucleotide sequence is TGTGCCAGCAGTTATATTACGCATGAGGGGGCAACCTACAATGAGCAGTTCTTC. It translates to CASSYITHEGATYNEQFF.